Below, 5 T cell receptor beta chains from the same sample are listed, as sequenced in a study of CD8 T cells in Susac syndrome. RNA in amounts of roughly 0.45 to 1 ug was reverse transcribed with random hexamers. Each CDR3 protein gets one entry after TCRdb re-called the immunoSEQ multiplex PCR reads with MiXCR. The sample has fewer than 250,000 distinct CDR3 sequences, roughly 92% seen once; the top ten hold 0.1% to 0.12%. The specimen sequenced was CD4+ T cells from PBMCs. The receptors shown here come from a human donor in good health.

The rearrangement uses TRBV12-3 or TRBV12-4 and TRBJ1-2, with no clear D. The CDR3 extends over 13 amino acids. Trimming stripped 1 base from V and 5 bases from J, with 8 bases between. CDR3 sequence reads: CASSLDGKYGYTF. The CDR3 region has the DNA TGTGCCAGCAGTTTAGATGGGAAGTATGGCTACACCTTC.

The V gene is TRBV20-1, the J gene TRBJ1-5, with 7 bases aligning to TRBD1. Germline-derived CDR1 and CDR2 are DFQATT and SNEGSKA (reference sequence). The CDR3 extends over 14 amino acids. Trimming took 0 bases from V and 2 from J; bases not matched to a gene: 1. CDR3 amino acids: CSARDTGGNQPQHF. DNA of the CDR3: TGCAGTGCTAGAGATACAGGGGGCAATCAGCCCCAGCATTTT.

Written as DNA, the CDR3 is TGTGCCAGCAGTGGATCAGAGACCCAGTACTTC. This gives the protein CASSGSETQYF. This chain links TRBV2 with TRBJ2-5; no clear D. Trimming left V 4 bases short and J 4 bases short, with 4 bases between. Germline V CDR1 and CDR2: SNHLY, FYNNEI. This CDR3 has 11 residues.

J is TRBJ2-5 and V is TRBV29-1, with D maybe TRBD2 (5 bases). The CDR3 has 13 amino acids. V was pared by 4 bases and J by 6 bases, with 15 bases between. Germline V CDR1 and CDR2: SQVTM, ANQGSEA. For the CDR3, the DNA is TGCAGCGTTGTGGTGGTCAGAGGGCAGACCCAGTACTTC. It encodes CSVVVVRGQTQYF.

V usage is TRBV7-2 and J usage is TRBJ2-5, with D hard to call. The CDR3 consists of 13 residues. CDR1 is SGHTA and CDR2 is FQGNSA in the germline V gene. V gave up 1 base and J gave up 5 bases, with 8 bases separating them. This CDR3 is CASSLGPWETQYF. The CDR3 DNA follows: TGTGCCAGCAGCTTAGGCCCTTGGGAGACCCAGTACTTC.